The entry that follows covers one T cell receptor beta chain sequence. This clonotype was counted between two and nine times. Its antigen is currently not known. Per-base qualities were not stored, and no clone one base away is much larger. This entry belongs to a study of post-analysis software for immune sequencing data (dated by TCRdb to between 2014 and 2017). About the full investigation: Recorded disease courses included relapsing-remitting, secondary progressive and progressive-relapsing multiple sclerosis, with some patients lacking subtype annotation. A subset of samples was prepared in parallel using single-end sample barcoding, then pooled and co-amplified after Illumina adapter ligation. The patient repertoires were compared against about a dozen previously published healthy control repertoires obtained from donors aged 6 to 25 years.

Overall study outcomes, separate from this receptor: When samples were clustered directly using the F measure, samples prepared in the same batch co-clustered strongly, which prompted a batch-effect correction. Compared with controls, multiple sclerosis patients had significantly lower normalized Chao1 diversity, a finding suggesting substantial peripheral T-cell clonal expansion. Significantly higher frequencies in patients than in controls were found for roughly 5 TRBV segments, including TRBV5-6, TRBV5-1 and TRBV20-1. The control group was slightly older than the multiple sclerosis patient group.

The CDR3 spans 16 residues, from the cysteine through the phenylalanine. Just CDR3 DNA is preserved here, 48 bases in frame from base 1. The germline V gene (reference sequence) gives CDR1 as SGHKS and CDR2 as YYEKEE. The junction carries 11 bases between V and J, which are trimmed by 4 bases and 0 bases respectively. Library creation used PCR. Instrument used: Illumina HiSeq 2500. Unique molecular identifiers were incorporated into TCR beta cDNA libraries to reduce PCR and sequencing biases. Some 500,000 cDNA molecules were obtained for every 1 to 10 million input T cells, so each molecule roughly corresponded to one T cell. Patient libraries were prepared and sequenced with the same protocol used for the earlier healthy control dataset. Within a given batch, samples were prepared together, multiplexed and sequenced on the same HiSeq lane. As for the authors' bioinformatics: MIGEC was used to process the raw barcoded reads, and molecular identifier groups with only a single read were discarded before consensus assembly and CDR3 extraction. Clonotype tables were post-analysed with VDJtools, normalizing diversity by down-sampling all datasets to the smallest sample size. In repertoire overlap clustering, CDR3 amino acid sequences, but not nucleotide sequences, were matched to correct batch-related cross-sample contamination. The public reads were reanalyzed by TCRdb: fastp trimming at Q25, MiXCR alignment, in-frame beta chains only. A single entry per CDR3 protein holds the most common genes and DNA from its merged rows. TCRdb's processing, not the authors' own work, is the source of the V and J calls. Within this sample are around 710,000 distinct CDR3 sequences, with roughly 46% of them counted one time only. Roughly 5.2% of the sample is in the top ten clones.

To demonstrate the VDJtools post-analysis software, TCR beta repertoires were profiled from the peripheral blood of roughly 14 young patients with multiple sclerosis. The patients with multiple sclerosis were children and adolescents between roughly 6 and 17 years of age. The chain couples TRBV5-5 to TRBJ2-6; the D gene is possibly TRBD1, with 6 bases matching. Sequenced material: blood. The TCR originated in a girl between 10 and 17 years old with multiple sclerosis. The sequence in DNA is TGTGCCAGCAGCCCGGGACATCCCTCTGGGGCCAACGTCCTGACTTTC. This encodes CASSPGHPSGANVLTF.